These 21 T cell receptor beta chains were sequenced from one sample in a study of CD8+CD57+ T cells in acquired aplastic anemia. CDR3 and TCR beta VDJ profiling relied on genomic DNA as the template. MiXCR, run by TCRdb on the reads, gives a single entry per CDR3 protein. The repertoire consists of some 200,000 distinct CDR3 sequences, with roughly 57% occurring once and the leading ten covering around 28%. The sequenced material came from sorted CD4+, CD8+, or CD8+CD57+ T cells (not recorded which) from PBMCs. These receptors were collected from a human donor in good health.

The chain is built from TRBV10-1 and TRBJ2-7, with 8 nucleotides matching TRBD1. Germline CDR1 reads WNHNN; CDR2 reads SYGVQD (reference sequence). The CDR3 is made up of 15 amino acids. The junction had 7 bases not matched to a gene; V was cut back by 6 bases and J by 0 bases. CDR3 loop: CASSQRTGNSYEQYF. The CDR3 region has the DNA TGCGCCAGCAGCCAGCGGACAGGGAACTCCTACGAGCAGTACTTC.

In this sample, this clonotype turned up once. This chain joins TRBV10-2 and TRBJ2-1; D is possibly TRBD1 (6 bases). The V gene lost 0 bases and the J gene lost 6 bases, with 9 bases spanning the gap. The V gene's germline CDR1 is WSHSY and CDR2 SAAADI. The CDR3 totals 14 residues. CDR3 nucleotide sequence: TGCGCCAGCAGTGAGTCCCGGGACACCAATGAGCAGTTCTTC. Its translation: CASSESRDTNEQFF.

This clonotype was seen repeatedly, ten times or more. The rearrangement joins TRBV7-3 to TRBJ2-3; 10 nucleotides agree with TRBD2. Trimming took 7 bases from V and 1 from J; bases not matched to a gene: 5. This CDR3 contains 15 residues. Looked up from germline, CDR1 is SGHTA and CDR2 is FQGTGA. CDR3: CASNPSGSGTDTQYF. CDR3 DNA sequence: TGTGCCAGCAACCCTAGCGGGAGTGGCACAGATACGCAGTATTTT.

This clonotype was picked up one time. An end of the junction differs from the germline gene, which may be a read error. CDR3 nucleotides: TGTGCCAGCAGCCAAGATAGGGGCGCAACTAATGAAAGACTGTTTTTT. It yields the protein CASSQDRGATNERLFF. This chain links TRBV11-2 with TRBJ1-4; D is possibly TRBD1 (5 bases). CDR3 length: 16 residues. CDR1 and CDR2 from the germline V gene are SGHAT and FQNNGV.

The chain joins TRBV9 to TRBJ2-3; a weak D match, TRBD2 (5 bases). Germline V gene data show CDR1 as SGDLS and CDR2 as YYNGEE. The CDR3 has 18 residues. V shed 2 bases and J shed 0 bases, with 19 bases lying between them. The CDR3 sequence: CASSVSFGGHSSTDTQYF. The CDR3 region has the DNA TGTGCCAGCAGCGTGTCGTTTGGCGGGCATTCTAGCACAGATACGCAGTATTTT.

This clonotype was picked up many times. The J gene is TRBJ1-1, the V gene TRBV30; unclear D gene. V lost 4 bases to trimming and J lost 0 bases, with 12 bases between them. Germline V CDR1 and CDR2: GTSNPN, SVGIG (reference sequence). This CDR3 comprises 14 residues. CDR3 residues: CAWTFGSLNTEAFF. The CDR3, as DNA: TGTGCCTGGACCTTTGGGAGTCTGAACACTGAAGCTTTCTTT. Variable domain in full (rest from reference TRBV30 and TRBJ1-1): SQTIHQWPATLVQPVGSPLSLECTVEGTSNPNLYWYRQAAGRGLQLLFYSVGIGQISSEVPQNLSASRPQDRQFILSSKKLLLSDSGFYLCAWTFGSLNTEAFFGQGTRLTVV.

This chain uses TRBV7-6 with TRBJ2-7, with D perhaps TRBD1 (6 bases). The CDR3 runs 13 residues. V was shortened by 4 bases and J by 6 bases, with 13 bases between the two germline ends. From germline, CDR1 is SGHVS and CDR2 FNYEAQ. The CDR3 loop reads CASSSIQGSEQYF. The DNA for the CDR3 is TGTGCCAGCAGCTCGATCCAGGGGAGCGAGCAGTACTTC.

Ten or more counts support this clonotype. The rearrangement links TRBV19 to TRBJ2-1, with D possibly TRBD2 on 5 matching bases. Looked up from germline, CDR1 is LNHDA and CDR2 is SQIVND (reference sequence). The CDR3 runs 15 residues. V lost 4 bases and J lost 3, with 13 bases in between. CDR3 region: CASSKGFGVYNEQFF. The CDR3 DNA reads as TGTGCCAGTAGTAAGGGATTCGGGGTCTACAATGAGCAGTTCTTC. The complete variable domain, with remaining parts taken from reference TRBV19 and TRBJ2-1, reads DGGITQSPKYLFRKEGQNVTLSCEQNLNHDAMYWYRQDPGQGLRLIYYSQIVNDFQKGDIAEGYSVSREKKESFPLTVTSAQKNPTAFYLCASSKGFGVYNEQFFGPGTRLTVL.

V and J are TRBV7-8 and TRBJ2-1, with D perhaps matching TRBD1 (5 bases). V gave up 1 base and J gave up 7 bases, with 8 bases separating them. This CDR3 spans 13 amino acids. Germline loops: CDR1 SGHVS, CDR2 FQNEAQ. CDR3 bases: TGTGCCAGCAGCTTAGAGGGGCGGAATGAGCAGTTCTTC. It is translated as CASSLEGRNEQFF. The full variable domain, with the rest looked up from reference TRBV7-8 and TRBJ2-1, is GAGVSQSPRYKVAKRGQDVALRCDPISGHVSLFWYQQALGQGPEFLTYFQNEAQLDKSGLPSDRFFAERPEGSVSTLKIQRTQQEDSAVYLCASSLEGRNEQFFGPGTRLTVL.

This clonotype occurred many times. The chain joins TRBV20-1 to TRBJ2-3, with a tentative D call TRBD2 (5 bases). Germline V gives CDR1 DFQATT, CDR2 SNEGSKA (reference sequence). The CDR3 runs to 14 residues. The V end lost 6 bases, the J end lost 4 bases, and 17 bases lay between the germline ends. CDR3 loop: CSAGEGLWSDTQYF. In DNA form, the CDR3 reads TGCAGTGCCGGAGAGGGCTTATGGTCAGATACGCAGTATTTT.

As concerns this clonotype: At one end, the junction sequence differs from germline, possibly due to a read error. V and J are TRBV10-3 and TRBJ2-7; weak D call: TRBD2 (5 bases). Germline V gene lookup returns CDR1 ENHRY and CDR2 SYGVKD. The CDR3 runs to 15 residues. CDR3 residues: CASSYSRTSGYEQYF. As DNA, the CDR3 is TGTGCCAGCAGTTACTCACGGACCTCGGGGTACGAGCAGTACTTC.

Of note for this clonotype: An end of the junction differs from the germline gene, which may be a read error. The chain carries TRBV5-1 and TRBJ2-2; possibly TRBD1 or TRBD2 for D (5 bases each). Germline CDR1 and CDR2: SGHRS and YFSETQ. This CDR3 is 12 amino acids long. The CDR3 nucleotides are TGTGCCAGCAGCTTTGGGGGAGAGGAGCTGTTTTTT. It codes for CASSFGGEELFF.

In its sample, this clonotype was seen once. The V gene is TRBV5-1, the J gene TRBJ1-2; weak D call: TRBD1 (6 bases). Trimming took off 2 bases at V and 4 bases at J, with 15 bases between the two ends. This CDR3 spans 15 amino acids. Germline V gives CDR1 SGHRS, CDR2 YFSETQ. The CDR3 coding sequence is TGCGCCAGCAGCTTAATGACAGGAGATTCCTATGGCTACACCTTC. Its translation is CASSLMTGDSYGYTF.

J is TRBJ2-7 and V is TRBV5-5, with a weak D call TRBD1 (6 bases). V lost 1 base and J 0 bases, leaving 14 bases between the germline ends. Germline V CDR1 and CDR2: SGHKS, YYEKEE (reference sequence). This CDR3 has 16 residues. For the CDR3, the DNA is TGTGCCAGCAGCTTGAACAGGGCCACGAGCTCCTACGAGCAGTACTTC. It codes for CASSLNRATSSYEQYF.

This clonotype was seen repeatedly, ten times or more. The chain's CDR3 is CAEGTEAFF. CDR3 in DNA: TGTGCCGAGGGGACTGAAGCTTTCTTT. The chain employs TRBV5-8 and TRBJ1-1, with D possibly being TRBD1 (5 bases). The CDR3 runs 9 residues. Per germline, CDR1 SGHTS and CDR2 YDEGEE. V lost 10 bases, J lost 5 bases, and 6 bases lay in between.

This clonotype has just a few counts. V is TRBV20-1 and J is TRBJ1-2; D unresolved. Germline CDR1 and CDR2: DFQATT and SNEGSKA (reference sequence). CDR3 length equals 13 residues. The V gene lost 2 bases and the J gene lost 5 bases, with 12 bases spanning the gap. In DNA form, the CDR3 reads TGCAGTGCTAGACAGGACGGGAGATATGGCTACACCTTC. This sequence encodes CSARQDGRYGYTF.

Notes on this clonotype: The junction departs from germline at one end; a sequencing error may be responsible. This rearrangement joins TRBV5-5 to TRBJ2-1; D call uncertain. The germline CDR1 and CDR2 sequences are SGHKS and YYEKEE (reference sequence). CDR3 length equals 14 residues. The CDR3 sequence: CASSMSSSYNEQFF. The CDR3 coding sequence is TGCGCCAGCAGCATGAGCAGCTCCTACAATGAGCAGTTCTTC.

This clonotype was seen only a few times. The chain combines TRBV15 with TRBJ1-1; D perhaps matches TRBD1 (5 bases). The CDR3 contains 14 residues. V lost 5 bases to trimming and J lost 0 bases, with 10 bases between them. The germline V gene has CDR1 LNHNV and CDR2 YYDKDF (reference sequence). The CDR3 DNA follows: TGTGCCACCAGCTTGGGGGAAATGAACACTGAAGCTTTCTTT. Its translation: CATSLGEMNTEAFF.

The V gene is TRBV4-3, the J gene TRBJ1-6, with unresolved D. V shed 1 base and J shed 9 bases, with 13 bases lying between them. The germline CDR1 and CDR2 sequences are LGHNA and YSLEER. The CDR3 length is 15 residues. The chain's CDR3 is CASSQVTVLGSPLHF. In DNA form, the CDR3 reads TGCGCCAGCAGCCAAGTGACGGTCCTAGGTTCACCCCTCCACTTT.

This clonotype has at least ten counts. The DNA of the CDR3 is TGTGCCAGCAGGGGGACAGGGGCAGGAAACACCATATATTTT. This codes for CASRGTGAGNTIYF. The rearrangement uses TRBV6-5 and TRBJ1-3, with 10 bases lining up with TRBD1. With 6 bases clipped from V and 4 bases from J, the junction kept 3 bases outside the gene matches. The CDR3 spans 14 residues. Germline loops: CDR1 MNHEY, CDR2 SVGAGI.

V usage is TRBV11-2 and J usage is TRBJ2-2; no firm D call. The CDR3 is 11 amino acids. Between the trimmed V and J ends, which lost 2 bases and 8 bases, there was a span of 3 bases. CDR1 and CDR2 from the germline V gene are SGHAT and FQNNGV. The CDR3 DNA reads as TGTGCCAGCAGCTTAATAGGGGAGCTGTTTTTT. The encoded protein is CASSLIGELFF.